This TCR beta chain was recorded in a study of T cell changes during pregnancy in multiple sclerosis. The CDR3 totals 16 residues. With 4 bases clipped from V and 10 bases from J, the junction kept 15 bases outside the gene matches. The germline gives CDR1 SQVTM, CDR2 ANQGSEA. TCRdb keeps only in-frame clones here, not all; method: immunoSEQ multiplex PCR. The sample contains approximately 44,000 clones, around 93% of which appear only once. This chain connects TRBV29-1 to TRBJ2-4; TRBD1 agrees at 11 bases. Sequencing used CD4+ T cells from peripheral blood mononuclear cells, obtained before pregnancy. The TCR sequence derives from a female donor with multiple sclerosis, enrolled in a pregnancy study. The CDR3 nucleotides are TGCAGCGTTGCCCCCGGGACAGGGGGGCTCTGGCGAATTCAGTACTTC. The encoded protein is CSVAPGTGGLWRIQYF.